This T cell receptor (beta chain) originates from a study of blood T cell repertoires in COVID-19. Study in general: PBMCs, B-cell-depleted T cells, or T cells provided the cDNA or gDNA that made up the material.

Seattle's enrolled individuals joined amid active infection and were then monitored longitudinally. Assay used: immunoSEQ multiplex PCR; TCRdb lists only in-frame clones, some missing. This repertoire shows roughly 230,000 clones, about 93% found once; its top ten account for roughly 0.8%. The clonotype was recovered from a man aged 30 to 39 with COVID-19, enrolled during active disease. Material for sequencing was peripheral blood.

DNA for the CDR3: TGTGCCAGCAGCTTAGTGGTGGGACCTAGCGGGGGGGACTACGAGCAGTACTTC. Protein sequence: CASSLVVGPSGGDYEQYF. The rearrangement joins TRBV7-9 to TRBJ2-7; 12 bases align to TRBD2. In germline, CDR1 is SEHNR, CDR2 FQNEAQ (reference sequence). Trimming cost V 1 base and J 3 bases; bases outside gene matches: 10. The CDR3 contains 18 residues.